This TCR beta chain is from a study of shared clonotypes between healthy human individuals. Replicate PCRs for sorted subsets used around 200 ng DNA; this equaled about 30,000 T cell genomes. Measured with immunoSEQ multiplex PCR; TCRdb has only the in-frame clones, and not every one. The table records about 1.5 million clones, around 98% of them present only once. A split of CD4+ cells into CD45RA+ naive and CD45RA-negative memory subsets was performed. Specimen: naive CD4+ T cells sorted from blood. Subset in this sample: CD45RA+ positively selected. The receptor was derived from a man aged 25-40 years in good health.

The CDR3 here is CASSRPTLRLAGDGDEQFF. The CDR3 nucleotides are TGTGCCAGCAGTAGACCCACACTTCGACTAGCGGGAGATGGGGATGAGCAGTTCTTC. The gene calls are TRBV6-4 and TRBJ2-1; 12 bases are a match to TRBD2. The CDR3 consists of 19 residues. J lost 8 bases, V lost 5 bases, and 19 bases had no gene match. CDR1 and CDR2 (germline): MRHNA, SNTAGT.